The 20 T cell receptor beta chains below come from one sample, sequenced in a study of CD8+CD57+ T cells in acquired aplastic anemia. Genomic DNA, serving as template, underwent TCR beta VDJ and CDR3 profiling. TCRdb re-called the reads through MiXCR, storing one row per CDR3 protein. The repertoire includes more than 150,000 distinct CDR3 sequences, around 66% of them detected once, and 46% sits in the top ten. Sequenced: sorted CD4+, CD8+, or CD8+CD57+ T cells (not recorded which) from PBMCs. The source is a human donor with severe aplastic anemia or a healthy control (not recorded which).

The genes are TRBV7-2 and TRBJ2-5, with 15 bases identical to TRBD2. This CDR3 has 14 amino acids. Losses at the gene ends were 5 bases for V and 10 bases for J; bases not matched to a gene: 5. CDR1 SGHTA and CDR2 FQGNSA come from the germline V gene. The CDR3 reads CASSVGLAGGIQYF. CDR3 sequence (DNA): TGTGCCAGCAGCGTTGGACTAGCGGGAGGGATCCAGTACTTC.

Many counts were recorded for this clonotype. The gene calls are TRBV6-5 and TRBJ2-5; D perhaps matches TRBD2 (6 bases). There are 15 residues in the CDR3. V lost 4 bases and J 1 base, leaving 13 bases between the germline ends. Germline lookup yields CDR1 MNHEY and CDR2 SVGAGI. The chain's CDR3 is CASSSDTGLQETQYF. The CDR3, as DNA: TGTGCCAGCAGTTCCGACACGGGACTCCAAGAGACCCAGTACTTC.

The chain employs TRBV28 and TRBJ2-1; 7 bases align to TRBD1. In germline, CDR1 is MDHEN, CDR2 SYDVKM. The CDR3 is 18 residues long. The junction had 13 bases not matched to a gene; V was cut back by 4 bases and J by 1 base. CDR3 nucleotide sequence: TGTGCCAGCAGTTCCCCTCCCGGGACAGATGATTCCTACAATGAGCAGTTCTTC. This translates into CASSSPPGTDDSYNEQFF.

CDR3 sequence (DNA): TGTGCCAGCAGCACGGGACAGACTAACTATGGCTACACCTTC. Protein product: CASSTGQTNYGYTF. This chain links TRBV7-2 with TRBJ1-2; the match to TRBD1 covers 7 bases. The CDR3 consists of 14 residues. The J segment lost 0 bases and the V segment lost 5 bases, leaving 3 bases of the junction unmatched. CDR1 is SGHTA and CDR2 is FQGNSA in the germline V gene.

This clonotype occurred many times. The gene calls are TRBV7-9 and TRBJ2-1; 12 bases agree with TRBD2. With V trimmed by 3 bases and J by 10 bases, 7 bases remained unmatched. Looked up from germline, CDR1 is SEHNR and CDR2 is FQNEAQ (reference sequence). The CDR3 covers 15 residues. The CDR3 sequence is CASSFASGGALEQFF. The CDR3 bases are TGTGCCAGCAGCTTCGCTAGCGGGGGGGCATTAGAGCAGTTCTTC.

For this clonotype: It may be a read error: a sequence one base away is much more abundant. The chain carries TRBV6-1 and TRBJ1-1, with D unclear. The CDR3 has 13 amino acids. Germline V lookup: CDR1 MNHNS, CDR2 SASEGT. The V and J ends lost 1 base and 5 bases respectively, with 8 bases between them. CDR3 sequence reads: CASSEGGKTEAFF. The CDR3 bases are TGTGCCAGCAGTGAAGGAGGGAAAACTGAAGCTTTCTTT.

Many counts were recorded for this clonotype. The rearrangement uses TRBV7-6 and TRBJ2-1, with TRBD2 matching over 10 bases. The CDR3 extends over 15 amino acids. The ends lost 4 bases at V and 7 bases at J; junction bases unmatched: 7. Germline V gene data show CDR1 as SGHVS and CDR2 as FNYEAQ. For the CDR3, the DNA is TGTGCCAGCAGCTATCTAGCGGGGGCCTGGAATGAGCAGTTCTTC. Translated: CASSYLAGAWNEQFF.

This clonotype was found many times. V usage is TRBV7-3 and J usage is TRBJ1-1, with a weak D call TRBD1 (5 bases). The CDR3 totals 13 residues. V shed 4 bases and J shed 4 bases, with 10 bases lying between them. The germline V gene has CDR1 SGHTA and CDR2 FQGTGA. The CDR3, as DNA: TGTGCCAGCAGCTCGATGGGGGGCACTGAAGCTTTCTTT. This encodes CASSSMGGTEAFF.

In this sample, this clonotype turned up a few times. This rearrangement joins TRBV7-9 to TRBJ1-6, with D perhaps TRBD1 (5 bases). The V gene's germline CDR1 is SEHNR and CDR2 FQNEAQ (reference sequence). The CDR3 sequence is 14 residues long. Trimming took 3 bases from V and 10 from J, leaving 13 bases between them. The CDR3 DNA reads TGTGCCAGCAGCTTCGGAGGGGATATCTCACCCCTCCACTTT. Residues: CASSFGGDISPLHF. Variable domain in full (rest from reference TRBV7-9 and TRBJ1-6): DTGVSQNPRHKITKRGQNVTFRCDPISEHNRLYWYRQTLGQGPEFLTYFQNEAQLEKSRLLSDRFSAERPKGSFSTLEIQRTEQGDSAMYLCASSFGGDISPLHFGNGTRLTVT.

The rearrangement joins TRBV7-9 to TRBJ2-1; 7 bases are shared with TRBD2. Per the germline V gene, CDR1 is SEHNR and CDR2 is FQNEAQ (reference sequence). The J segment lost 13 bases and the V segment lost 3 bases, leaving 6 bases of the junction unmatched. CDR3 size: 12 residues. The CDR3 loop reads CASSFRRESQFF. In nucleotides, the CDR3 is TGTGCCAGCAGCTTCCGGCGGGAGTCTCAGTTCTTC.

This clonotype was observed a few times. The rearrangement uses TRBV29-1 and TRBJ2-7; TRBD1 is a possible D gene (6 bases). This CDR3 has 14 residues. CDR1 SQVTM and CDR2 ANQGSEA come from the germline V gene. The V and J ends lost 5 bases and 0 bases respectively, with 14 bases between them. This CDR3 is CSVIQGFDSYEQYF. Here the CDR3 DNA reads TGCAGCGTTATACAGGGATTCGACTCCTACGAGCAGTACTTC.

Here the CDR3 reads CAIQGQDSGNTIYF. The CDR3 DNA is TGTGCCATACAAGGACAGGACTCTGGAAACACCATATATTTT. V and J are TRBV10-3 and TRBJ1-3, with TRBD1 matching over 7 bases. With V trimmed by 9 bases and J by 0 bases, 5 bases remained unmatched. CDR3 size: 14 residues. Germline V lookup: CDR1 ENHRY, CDR2 SYGVKD.

This chain joins TRBV28 and TRBJ2-1; D might be TRBD2 (6 bases). The CDR3 has 15 residues. V shed 5 bases and J shed 2 bases, with 13 bases lying between them. CDR1 is MDHEN and CDR2 is SYDVKM in the germline V gene. CDR3 sequence: CASSGGGETYNEQFF. The CDR3, as DNA: TGTGCCAGCAGTGGAGGAGGGGAGACCTACAATGAGCAGTTCTTC.

This chain uses TRBV6-4 with TRBJ1-1; D is uncertain. The CDR3 loop spans 11 amino acids. Per germline, CDR1 MRHNA and CDR2 SNTAGT. Deletions cut 6 bases from V and 6 bases from J, with 8 bases between. CDR3 protein: CASRFMAEAFF. In DNA form, the CDR3 reads TGTGCCAGCAGGTTTATGGCTGAAGCTTTCTTT.

The J gene is TRBJ2-7, the V gene TRBV19; D perhaps matches TRBD2 (7 bases). The CDR3 extends over 19 amino acids. With 2 bases removed from V and 3 bases from J, the gap between germline ends came to 26 bases. Germline V gives CDR1 LNHDA, CDR2 SQIVND (reference sequence). The CDR3 DNA follows: TGTGCCAGTAGTATAAGGCGGGGGCGAGACCCGGGGAATTACTACGAGCAGTACTTC. It codes for CASSIRRGRDPGNYYEQYF.

The V gene is TRBV20-1, the J gene TRBJ1-5; no clear D. Germline lookup yields CDR1 DFQATT and CDR2 SNEGSKA (reference sequence). This CDR3 contains 15 residues. Trimming shortened V by 0 bases and J by 3 bases, and 12 bases separated the two germline ends. The CDR3 reads CSARDRRLPNQPQHF. The CDR3 nucleotides are TGCAGTGCTAGAGATCGGCGACTGCCCAATCAGCCCCAGCATTTT.

This clonotype was seen many times. V gene TRBV6-5 combines with J gene TRBJ1-5; D is unresolved. Deletions cut 2 bases from V and 11 bases from J, with 10 bases between. Germline V gene lookup returns CDR1 MNHEY and CDR2 SVGAGI. The CDR3 has 12 amino acids. DNA of the CDR3: TGTGCCAGCAGTTACCCCTCCGGGGCCCAGCATTTT. This translates into CASSYPSGAQHF.

This clonotype was counted ten times or more. The V and J genes are TRBV5-1 and TRBJ1-2; D is unresolved. The CDR3 runs to 15 residues. Germline V gene lookup returns CDR1 SGHRS and CDR2 YFSETQ. V lost 0 bases, J lost 3 bases, and 12 bases lay in between. Written as DNA, the CDR3 is TGCGCCAGCAGCTTGGCAGGCCCGTCCCACTATGGCTACACCTTC. It encodes CASSLAGPSHYGYTF.

This clonotype was detected once. The chain combines TRBV7-8 with TRBJ2-7; D may be TRBD1 (5 bases). CDR1 and CDR2 (germline): SGHVS, FQNEAQ. Trimming stripped 6 bases from V and 2 bases from J, with 11 bases between. The CDR3 loop spans 13 amino acids. CDR3 in amino acids: CASSYGRAYEQYF. As DNA, the CDR3 is TGTGCCAGCAGTTACGGCAGGGCCTACGAGCAGTACTTC. The full variable domain, with the rest looked up from reference TRBV7-8 and TRBJ2-7, is GAGVSQSPRYKVAKRGQDVALRCDPISGHVSLFWYQQALGQGPEFLTYFQNEAQLDKSGLPSDRFFAERPEGSVSTLKIQRTQQEDSAVYLCASSYGRAYEQYFGPGTRLTVT.

V is TRBV7-8 and J is TRBJ1-1; D is possibly TRBD1 (5 bases). V was trimmed by 5 bases and J by 0 bases, leaving 13 bases between them. Looked up from germline, CDR1 is SGHVS and CDR2 is FQNEAQ. The CDR3 is 15 amino acids. CDR3 nucleotides: TGTGCCAGCAGCCCCCGGGGCACTATGAACACTGAAGCTTTCTTT. Translating it yields CASSPRGTMNTEAFF.